This record concerns one TCR beta chain sequence. Its matching antigen is unknown. The CDR3 length is 15 residues. Germline lookup yields CDR1 ENHRY and CDR2 SYGVKD. With 3 bases removed from V and 4 bases from J, the gap between germline ends came to 15 bases. This record comes from a study of T cells after yellow fever vaccination. Study-wide points: The study re-detected most primary-vaccination clones after the booster (around 96% CD4, roughly 88% CD8). It was a weaker secondary response, yet one that peaked faster, at day 5 versus 15. FACS-sorted repertoires might harbor abundant contaminating clonotypes from the bulk population.

MiXCR, applied by TCRdb to the 5' RACE reads, yields one record per CDR3 protein. The top ten clones hold under 0.7% of a sample with 110,000 to 150,000 distinct CDR3 sequences, approximately 6.6% of them seen once. The source was CD4+ T cells sorted from PBMCs, collected 10 days after the yellow fever booster vaccination. The gene calls are TRBV10-3 and TRBJ2-5; tentatively, D is TRBD1 (5 bases). The origin of this receptor is a man aged 25 to 40 who received the YFV17D yellow fever vaccine. CDR3 sequence: CAISDLKAGPETQYF. CDR3 DNA: TGTGCCATCAGTGATCTAAAGGCAGGGCCAGAGACCCAGTACTTC.